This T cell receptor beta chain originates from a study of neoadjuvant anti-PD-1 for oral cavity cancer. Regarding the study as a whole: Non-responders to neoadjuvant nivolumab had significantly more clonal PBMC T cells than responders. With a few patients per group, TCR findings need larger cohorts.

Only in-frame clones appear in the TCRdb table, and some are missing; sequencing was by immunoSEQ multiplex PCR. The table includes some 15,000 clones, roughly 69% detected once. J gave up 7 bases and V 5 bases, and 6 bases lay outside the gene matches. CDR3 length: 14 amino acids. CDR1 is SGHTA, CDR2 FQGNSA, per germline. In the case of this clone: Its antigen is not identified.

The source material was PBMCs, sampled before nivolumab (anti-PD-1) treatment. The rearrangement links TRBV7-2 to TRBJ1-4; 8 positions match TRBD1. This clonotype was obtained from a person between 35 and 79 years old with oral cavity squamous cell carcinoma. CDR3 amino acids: CASSRTGIGEKLFF. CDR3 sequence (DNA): TGTGCCAGCAGCAGGACAGGGATTGGTGAAAAACTGTTTTTT. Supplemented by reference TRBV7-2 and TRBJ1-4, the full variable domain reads GAGVSQSPSNKVTEKGKDVELRCDPISGHTALYWYRQSLGQGLEFLIYFQGNSAPDKSGLPSDRFSAERTGGSVSTLTIQRTQQEDSAVYLCASSRTGIGEKLFFGSGTQLSVL.